This T cell receptor (beta chain) was profiled in a study of blood T cell repertoires in COVID-19 (dated by TCRdb to 2019 to 2021). Notes on the research overall: Collaborator samples came from the United States, Italy and Spain and covered acute and convalescent phases of COVID-19. The prospective study material was composed of cDNA or gDNA derived from T cells, B-cell-depleted T cells, or PBMCs. The dataset comprised deeply sampled blood TCRbeta repertoires from subjects exposed to, actively infected with, or recovered from COVID-19. The repertoires were released in a freely available public database intended as a resource for research on the immune response to SARS-CoV-2. The samples were drawn from the first 160 participants of the ongoing ImmuneRACE study and from about 1,200 subjects provided by 6 global collaborators. Sample metadata almost always included a de-identified subject ID, COVID-19 status, age in years and sex. HLA class I and class II types, where available, came from metadata supplied by the sample provider rather than from assay-based typing.

As for this clone: What this receptor recognizes is not known. There are no base qualities to consult, and no much larger clone falls within one base.

What the work shows at the level of the full study, not this receptor alone: How much clinical and demographic metadata was included differed by source and by participant, and the metadata was provided uncurated.

CDR1 and CDR2 (LNHDA, SQIVND) derive from the germline V gene (reference sequence). At the junction V is shortened by 4 bases and J by 4 bases, with 8 bases in between. The CDR3 runs 13 residues from the cysteine to the phenylalanine. This entry keeps only the CDR3 DNA: 39 bases, framed from base 1. The immunoSEQ Assay, a bias-controlled multiplex PCR, was used to amplify TCRbeta CDR3 regions from genomic DNA. The authors processed their data as follows. The number of nucleated cells in each sample was estimated by amplification of reference gene primers within the assay. To quantify the absolute abundance of each unique TCRbeta CDR3 rearrangement, sequence reads were collapsed and filtered. For each sample, productive Simpson clonality was calculated as the square root of Simpson's diversity index over productive rearrangements. TCRdb obtained this table from immuneACCESS and retained in-frame rearrangements with V and J assigned. These tables miss some clones; where compared with another copy, unresolved V genes account for less than half of the shortfall, and the remainder is unexplained. D and trimming come from the DNA, and the V and J calls and clone size come from that table. The sample contains 150,000 or so clones, roughly 80% of them found a single time. The ten largest clones represent around 6% of the sample.

Enrolling through a virtual design, the prospective study's participants ranged in age from roughly 18 to 90 years and lived across approximately 25 United States geographic areas. To assign participants to cohorts, the prospective study relied on clinical history that participants themselves reported in a screening survey and a study questionnaire. In the prospective study, mobile phlebotomists collected whole blood, serum and a nasopharyngeal or oropharyngeal swab from each participant. Prospective study participants could optionally give additional blood draws and questionnaires over a 2-month period. Prospective study blood samples were shipped either frozen or at room temperature before DNA extraction.

This TCR was sampled from a woman in her thirties or forties with acute COVID-19. This sequence uses TRBV19 and TRBJ2-1; perhaps TRBD2 is the D gene, with 6 bases matching. The sequencing input was PBMCs or T cells enriched from blood (not recorded which). The DNA sequence is as follows: TGTGCCAGTAGTAGCGGGATATACAATGAGCAGTTCTTC. Its protein is CASSSGIYNEQFF.